The rows below give T cell receptor beta chains drawn from one sample of a study of PD-L1 blockade in urothelial cancer. Sequenced by immunoSEQ multiplex PCR; TCRdb stores in-frame clones only, minus some. The table lists around 45,000 clones, 83% of them singletons, with about 16% in the top ten. Sequencing was performed on PBMCs, taken around atezolizumab (anti-PD-L1) treatment. All receptors come from a man between 60 and 75 years old with urothelial cancer. Both conserved end residues are part of each CDR3. D genes are given only for firm matches. Some rows mark clone size as missing; the rest say once, few, many or name a class of expanded clone.

TRBV6-6	TRBJ2-5	-	TRBD1	TGTGCCAGCAAACAGGGGCTCCGAGAGACCCAGTACTTC	CASKQGLRETQYF
TRBV7-9	TRBJ1-3	-	-	TGTGCCAGCAGCTTAGCCGGTTCTGGAAACACCATATATTTT	CASSLAGSGNTIYF
TRBV28	TRBJ2-7	-	TRBD1	TGTGCCAGCAGTTTACTCGGAGCTGGACAGGGGAGGCCCTACGAGCAGTACTTC	CASSLLGAGQGRPYEQYF
TRBV27	TRBJ2-5	-	TRBD2	TGTGCCAGCAGTCCTCTAGCGAGCGGGGGGGAAGAGACCCAGTACTTC	CASSPLASGGEETQYF
TRBV6-4	TRBJ1-1	-	-	TGTGCCAGCAGTGAAGTTGGGCCGATAAGGCAACCGAACACTGAAGCTTTCTTT	CASSEVGPIRQPNTEAFF
TRBV15	TRBJ1-2	-	-	TGTGCCACCAGCAGAGACAGGTCCTATGGCTACACCTTC	CATSRDRSYGYTF
TRBV27	TRBJ1-1	-	TRBD1	TGTGCCAGCAGTATTCGCACAGGGGCCACTGAAGCTTTCTTT	CASSIRTGATEAFF
TRBV6-4	TRBJ1-5	-	TRBD1	TGTGCCAGCAGTGACCGAGGGGGCAGGGGTCAGCCCCAGCATTTT	CASSDRGGRGQPQHF
TRBV4-1	TRBJ1-4	-	-	TGCGCCAGCAGCCAAGGGTCCAGGTGGGAAAAACTGTTTTTT	CASSQGSRWEKLFF
TRBV5-1	TRBJ2-3	-	-	TGCGCCAGCAGCTTGGGCCAGAAAACAGATACGCAGTATTTT	CASSLGQKTDTQYF
TRBV10-3	TRBJ2-5	-	TRBD1	TGTGCCATCAGTGAGGGGGGACAGGGCGGACTCCAAGAGACCCAGTACTTC	CAISEGGQGGLQETQYF
TRBV5-1	TRBJ2-7	-	TRBD1	TGCGCCAGCCGGGGGACAGGGAAGGGTGAAGCCTACGAGCAGTACTTC	CASRGTGKGEAYEQYF
TRBV19	TRBJ1-1	-	-	TGTGCCAGTAGCCTTAACTCGAACACTGAAGCTTTCTTT	CASSLNSNTEAFF
TRBV28	TRBJ2-7	-	-	TGTGCCAGCACCGTGGGACAAGCGGAGCAGTACTTC	CASTVGQAEQYF
TRBV18	TRBJ2-5	-	-	TGTGCCAGCTCACCGCCCGGAGAGACCCAGTACTTC	CASSPPGETQYF
TRBV4-1	TRBJ1-6	few	-	TGCGCCAGCAGCCAATTATGGGGGCCCGAAAATTCACCCCTCCACTTT	CASSQLWGPENSPLHF
TRBV28	TRBJ2-3	-	TRBD1	TGTGCCAGCAGTTTAACTCAGGGGGACACAGATACGCAGTATTTT	CASSLTQGDTDTQYF
TRBV6-1	TRBJ2-7	-	TRBD1	TGTGCCAGCAACCGACAGGGAAGCAACGAGCAGTACTTC	CASNRQGSNEQYF
TRBV2	TRBJ1-2	-	TRBD1	TGTGCCAGCAGTGTAGACAGGGGGAGTTATGGCTACACCTTC	CASSVDRGSYGYTF
TRBV19	TRBJ1-1	-	TRBD1	TGTGCCAGTAGCGCGAGAGGGACAGCACTGAACACTGAAGCTTTCTTT	CASSARGTALNTEAFF
TRBV6-6	TRBJ2-3	-	-	TGTGCCAGCAGTTACGTTTATTCGGGAGACACAGATACGCAGTATTTT	CASSYVYSGDTDTQYF
TRBV7-2	TRBJ2-7	-	-	TGTGCCAGCAGCTTAGCCCGACAGAGGACCTACGAGCAGTACTTC	CASSLARQRTYEQYF
TRBV25-1	TRBJ1-2	-	-	TGTGCCAGCAGTGGCCCCACTAAAGGCTACACCTTC	CASSGPTKGYTF
TRBV11-2	TRBJ1-1	-	TRBD1	TGTGCCAGCAGCTTCCAGGCAGGGCAGGGGGAACTTGGAGATGAAGCTTTCTTT	CASSFQAGQGELGDEAFF
TRBV14	TRBJ2-1	-	-	TGTGCCAGCAGCGATCGCAGACAGAGAGACTACAATGAGCAGTTCTTC	CASSDRRQRDYNEQFF
TRBV5-1	TRBJ2-1	-	-	TGCGCCAGCAGCTTGGTCCCCAAAAGGGAGGTCTCCTACAATGAGCAGTTCTTC	CASSLVPKREVSYNEQFF
TRBV5-4	TRBJ1-2	-	TRBD1	TGTGCCAGCAGCGGACCAGACAGGGCGGAAGGCTACACCTTC	CASSGPDRAEGYTF
TRBV7-8	TRBJ2-1	-	TRBD2	TGTGCCAGCAGCTTAGTGGGCGGGGGGTTATACAATGAGCAGTTCTTC	CASSLVGGGLYNEQFF
TRBV11-1	TRBJ2-1	-	TRBD2	TGTGCCAGCAGCTTAGAAGGCGGGGGGGTATATGAGCAGTTCTTC	CASSLEGGGVYEQFF
TRBV10-3	TRBJ1-4	-	TRBD1	TGTGCCATCAGTGGACGGGACAGACTAGTTTTT	CAISGRDRLVF
TRBV10-3	TRBJ2-1	-	TRBD1	TGTGCCATCAGCCCGGGACAGGGTCTGAATGAGCAGTTCTTC	CAISPGQGLNEQFF
TRBV9	TRBJ1-2	-	TRBD1	TGTGCCAGCAGCGTAGATCGAGAGGGACGGGACAGGGGATATAGATATGGCTACACCTTC	CASSVDREGRDRGYRYGYTF
TRBV11-3	TRBJ2-7	-	-	TGTGCCAGCAGCCGACCCGGGGGCGAGCAGTACTTC	CASSRPGGEQYF
TRBV5-5	TRBJ2-7	-	-	TGTGCCAGCAGCTTGTACAGTGGCAGCTCCTACGAGCAGTACTTC	CASSLYSGSSYEQYF
TRBV5-1	TRBJ1-4	-	-	TGCGCCAGCAGCTTGGCGGAGGTCAGGGGTAATGAAAAACTGTTTTTT	CASSLAEVRGNEKLFF
TRBV7-2	TRBJ2-7	-	-	TGTGCCAGCAGTGGAGCTGCCGCTTACGAGCAGTACTTC	CASSGAAAYEQYF
TRBV29-1	TRBJ1-1	once	TRBD1	TGCGGCGCGGGACAGATTTTGAACACTGAAGCTTTCTTT	CGAGQILNTEAFF
TRBV30	TRBJ1-6	-	-	TGTGCCTCGGACAGAGGGATGGATAATTCACCCCTCCACTTT	CASDRGMDNSPLHF
TRBV28	TRBJ2-5	-	-	TGTGCCAGCAGCTCAGGGGTGGAGGAGACCCAGTACTTC	CASSSGVEETQYF
TRBV14	TRBJ1-6	-	TRBD1	TGTGCCAGCAGCCAAGATGGTCGGGACAGGGGGCTTTCACCCCTCCACTTT	CASSQDGRDRGLSPLHF
TRBV18	TRBJ2-7	-	-	TGTGCCAGCTCACCAACTCTCCCAGGGATGGACGAGCAGTACTTC	CASSPTLPGMDEQYF
TRBV6-1	TRBJ2-2	-	TRBD1	TGTGCCAGCAGTGACTACAGGGGTAGGACCGGGGAGCTGTTTTTT	CASSDYRGRTGELFF
TRBV4-1	TRBJ1-1	-	-	TGCGCCAGCAGCCCCGGGTCCCTCCCTGAAGCTTTCTTT	CASSPGSLPEAFF
TRBV19	TRBJ2-5	-	-	TGTGCCAGTAGTAGCGGTTGGGACCAAGAGACCCAGTACTTC	CASSSGWDQETQYF
TRBV5-1	TRBJ1-6	-	TRBD1	TGCGCCAGCAGCGCCGGGACAGGGGGCCCCCTTGGGAATTCACCCCTCCACTTT	CASSAGTGGPLGNSPLHF
TRBV6-6	TRBJ1-5	-	-	TGTGCCAGCAGTTACCAATCAGGGCTCAATCAGCCCCAGCATTTT	CASSYQSGLNQPQHF
TRBV14	TRBJ1-3	-	-	TGTGCCAGCAGTCGACAGGTCTCTGGAAACACCATATATTTT	CASSRQVSGNTIYF
TRBV6-5	TRBJ1-5	-	-	TGTGCCAGCACACAGGGTGGAAATCAGCCCCAGCATTTT	CASTQGGNQPQHF
TRBV4-1	TRBJ2-7	-	TRBD2	TGCGCCAGCAGCCGGGCAACTAGCGGGGGGCTTTACGAGCAGTACTTC	CASSRATSGGLYEQYF
TRBV19	TRBJ1-6	many	-	TGTGCCAGTTGCCAGGACGGGGCGGGAAATTCACCCCTCCACTTT	CASCQDGAGNSPLHF
TRBV7-2	TRBJ2-2	-	-	TGTGCCAGCAGCTTATGGGCAGGGGTAAACACCGGGGAGCTGTTTTTT	CASSLWAGVNTGELFF
TRBV7-8	TRBJ1-2	-	TRBD1	TGTGCCAGCAGCTCCGTATCCGGGACAGGGACCGGCTATGGCTACACCTTC	CASSSVSGTGTGYGYTF
TRBV30	TRBJ2-7	-	-	TGTGCCTGGAGCGCCAGGGCCCACGAGCAGTACTTC	CAWSARAHEQYF
TRBV2	TRBJ2-7	-	TRBD2	TGTGCCAGCCGTGCATCGGGACTAGCGGTCGCGGGCGAGCAGTACTTC	CASRASGLAVAGEQYF
TRBV11-2	TRBJ2-7	-	TRBD1	TGTGCCAGCAGCTTGGACAGGGTCGATCTCCACGAGCAGTACTTC	CASSLDRVDLHEQYF
TRBV19	TRBJ1-1	-	TRBD1	TGTGCCAGTAGTGCCCAGACAGGGGTCACTGAAGCTTTCTTT	CASSAQTGVTEAFF
TRBV7-9	TRBJ2-4	few	TRBD1	TGTGCCAGCAGTGGACAGGGGGGGTCCAAAAACATTCAGTACTTC	CASSGQGGSKNIQYF
TRBV14	TRBJ1-6	-	-	TGTGCCAGCACCCCACTCTCACCCCTCCACTTT	CASTPLSPLHF
TRBV30	TRBJ2-1	-	TRBD2	TGTGCCTCAAGACTAGCGGGGGTCAATGAGCAGTTCTTC	CASRLAGVNEQFF
TRBV11-2	TRBJ1-2	-	-	TGTGCCAGCAGCTTAGATCAGGAGGCCCGCTATGGCTACACCTTC	CASSLDQEARYGYTF